Listed below are T cell receptor beta chains from one sample, sequenced in a study of radiotherapy plus CTLA-4 blockade in lung cancer. Only in-frame clones appear in the TCRdb table, and some are missing; sequencing was by immunoSEQ multiplex PCR. Of approximately 89,000 clones listed, under 85% are singletons. Source: peripheral blood, taken from a patient treated with radiotherapy plus ipilimumab. The source is a human donor with non-small cell lung cancer that progressed on radiotherapy plus ipilimumab. CDR3s include the opening cysteine and the closing phenylalanine or tryptophan. The D gene is left open where the match is weak. Where a row states a size, it is once, few, many or the class of an expanded clone; other rows omit it.

clone_size	d_call	v_call	j_call	cdr3_length	cdr3_aa	cdr3_nt
-	-	TRBV27	TRBJ2-5	18	CASSLSRPLVRGQETQYF	TGTGCCAGCAGTTTATCTCGTCCCCTCGTCCGGGGCCAAGAGACCCAGTACTTC
-	-	TRBV6-5	TRBJ2-7	15	CASSLAQHGTYEQYF	TGTGCCAGCAGTCTTGCTCAGCATGGAACCTACGAGCAGTACTTC
-	-	TRBV9	TRBJ2-7	15	CASSPRGRPGYEQYF	TGTGCCAGCAGCCCCCGGGGGCGGCCGGGGTACGAGCAGTACTTC
-	-	TRBV2	TRBJ2-7	11	CASSLWGEQYF	TGTGCCAGCAGCCTTTGGGGCGAGCAGTACTTC
-	-	TRBV10-3	TRBJ2-5	13	CAISESGRETQYF	TGTGCCATCAGTGAGTCTGGTCGGGAGACCCAGTACTTC
-	-	TRBV7-2	TRBJ1-6	17	CASSLGGLGGIAAPLHF	TGTGCCAGCAGCTTAGGGGGCCTGGGGGGTATCGCGGCACCCCTCCACTTT
-	-	TRBV7-2	TRBJ1-1	14	CASTFRGMNTEAFF	TGTGCCAGCACCTTTAGGGGGATGAACACTGAAGCTTTCTTT
-	-	TRBV7-2	TRBJ2-5	16	CASSWGGGAGQETQYF	TGTGCCAGCAGCTGGGGAGGGGGCGCGGGGCAAGAGACCCAGTACTTC
-	-	TRBV6-5	TRBJ1-5	15	CASTTGWGKAQPQHF	TGTGCCAGCACCACGGGGTGGGGGAAGGCTCAGCCCCAGCATTTT
-	TRBD1	TRBV4-3	TRBJ1-2	15	CASSHSDRSRWGYTF	TGCGCCAGCAGCCACTCGGACAGGTCTCGCTGGGGCTACACCTTC
-	-	TRBV7-3	TRBJ2-7	14	CASSPTGSSYEQYF	TGTGCCAGCAGCCCGACAGGATCCTCCTACGAGCAGTACTTC
-	-	TRBV4-1	TRBJ2-7	14	CASSQGLGSYEQYF	TGCGCCAGCAGCCAGGGATTGGGGTCCTACGAGCAGTACTTC
-	TRBD2	TRBV7-3	TRBJ2-5	13	CASSRTSDGTQYF	TGTGCCAGCAGCCGGACTAGCGATGGGACCCAGTACTTC
-	TRBD2	TRBV9	TRBJ2-1	16	CASTTGGGYTYNEQFF	TGTGCCAGCACCACTGGGGGGGGGTATACATACAATGAGCAGTTCTTC
-	TRBD1	TRBV30	TRBJ1-2	14	CAWSKDRGNYGYTF	TGTGCCTGGAGTAAGGACAGGGGAAACTATGGCTACACCTTC
once	-	TRBV29-1	TRBJ2-3	14	CSVIGTDSTDTQYF	TGCAGCGTGATTGGGACGGACTCCACAGATACGCAGTATTTT
-	-	TRBV30	TRBJ1-1	14	CAWRRGMGYTEAFF	TGTGCCTGGAGGAGAGGGATGGGGTACACTGAAGCTTTCTTT
-	TRBD1	TRBV29-1	TRBJ1-2	13	CSVAPTGGYGYTF	TGCAGCGTCGCCCCCACAGGGGGCTATGGCTACACCTTC
-	-	TRBV6-1	TRBJ1-5	15	CASREPGGGNQPQHF	TGTGCCAGCAGAGAACCCGGGGGCGGCAATCAGCCCCAGCATTTT
few	-	TRBV6-1	TRBJ1-2	14	CASSEEAGNYGYTF	TGTGCCAGCAGTGAAGAGGCAGGGAACTATGGCTACACCTTC
-	-	TRBV5-1	TRBJ2-5	13	CASSPSQWETQYF	TGCGCCAGCAGCCCGAGTCAGTGGGAGACCCAGTACTTC
-	TRBD1	TRBV5-1	TRBJ2-2	15	CASRLGTANTGELFF	TGCGCCAGCAGACTCGGGACAGCGAACACCGGGGAGCTGTTTTTT
-	-	TRBV5-4	TRBJ2-4	14	CASSTRTERNIQYF	TGTGCCAGCAGCACCCGGACAGAGAGAAACATTCAGTACTTC
-	TRBD1	TRBV6-5	TRBJ2-7	15	CASTPTGGLTYEQYF	TGTGCCAGCACCCCGACAGGGGGCCTGACCTACGAGCAGTACTTC
-	TRBD2	TRBV19	TRBJ2-2	14	CASSPRTSGGELFF	TGTGCCAGTAGTCCACGGACTAGCGGCGGGGAGCTGTTTTTT
-	TRBD1	TRBV5-1	TRBJ2-3	15	CASSSGQVLGYTQYF	TGCGCCAGCAGCTCCGGACAGGTGTTAGGGTATACGCAGTATTTT
-	-	TRBV15	TRBJ1-2	12	CATSRDSGSTNF	TGTGCCACCAGCAGAGATTCCGGCAGTACGAACTTC
-	TRBD1	TRBV11-3	TRBJ2-3	16	CASSVIGTGVADTQYF	TGTGCCAGCAGCGTGATCGGGACAGGGGTGGCAGATACGCAGTATTTT
-	TRBD1	TRBV6-4	TRBJ1-5	15	CASSAEGAGNQPQHF	TGTGCCAGCAGTGCTGAGGGGGCCGGCAATCAGCCCCAGCATTTT
-	-	TRBV28	TRBJ1-5	21	CASSLPPLGVWEVSSNQPQHF	TGTGCCAGCAGTTTACCCCCCCTTGGGGTATGGGAGGTATCTAGCAATCAGCCCCAGCATTTT
once	-	TRBV15	TRBJ1-6	17	CATSKGGQPGGNSPLHF	TGTGCCACCAGCAAAGGAGGACAGCCGGGGGGTAATTCACCCCTCCACTTT
-	-	TRBV9	TRBJ1-2	17	CASSVVGHPILRYGYTF	TGTGCCAGCAGCGTAGTCGGACATCCAATTCTCCGCTATGGCTACACCTTC
-	-	TRBV6-6	TRBJ2-5	13	CASSSQGQETQYF	TGTGCCAGCAGTTCCCAGGGGCAAGAGACCCAGTACTTC
-	-	TRBV9	TRBJ2-6	14	CASSGHSGANVLTF	TGTGCCAGCAGCGGACACTCTGGGGCCAACGTCCTGACTTTC
-	-	TRBV4-3	TRBJ1-2	16	CASSQDGGQGKLGYTF	TGCGCCAGCAGCCAAGATGGTGGGCAGGGGAAATTGGGCTACACCTTC
-	TRBD1	TRBV7-2	TRBJ2-5	15	CASSRTTGGEETQYF	TGTGCCAGCAGCAGGACGACAGGGGGGGAAGAGACCCAGTACTTC
-	TRBD1	TRBV15	TRBJ1-3	14	CATSRDRTGNTIYF	TGTGCCACCAGCAGAGATAGGACAGGGAACACCATATATTTT
-	TRBD2	TRBV9	TRBJ2-5	16	CASSVSPSGGRETQYF	TGTGCCAGCAGCGTATCCCCGAGCGGGGGACGAGAGACCCAGTACTTC
-	-	TRBV5-1	TRBJ1-1	15	CASSLGGGMNTEAFF	TGCGCCAGCAGCTTGGGCGGGGGGATGAACACTGAAGCTTTCTTT
-	TRBD1	TRBV10-1	TRBJ1-4	16	CASRVDLTGANEKLFF	TGCGCCAGCAGGGTAGACTTGACAGGGGCTAATGAAAAACTGTTTTTT